Reported below is one T cell receptor (beta chain). Its matching antigen is unknown. Germline V gene lookup returns CDR1 SGDLS and CDR2 YYNGEE. Losses at the gene ends were 3 bases for V and 8 bases for J; bases not matched to a gene: 3. The length of the CDR3 is 14 residues. MiXCR, run by TCRdb on the 5' RACE reads, gives a single entry per CDR3 protein. Here the sample spans about 81,000 distinct CDR3 sequences, roughly 25% being singletons. The data stem from a study of T-cell memory formation after mild COVID-19. Study-level points and caveats: Proof of SARS-CoV-2 specificity was absent for the second-wave clones that crested on day 37.

The gene calls are TRBV9 and TRBJ2-1; 12 bases agree with TRBD2. Source material: PBMCs or a T cell subset sorted from them (not recorded which). This TCR came from a man in his late teens or twenties who had mild COVID-19 (a few samples of this study predate the infection). Cell type and time point are not known. The CDR3 here is CASSGRTSGDEQFF. The DNA for the CDR3 is TGTGCCAGCAGCGGCCGGACTAGCGGGGATGAGCAGTTCTTC.